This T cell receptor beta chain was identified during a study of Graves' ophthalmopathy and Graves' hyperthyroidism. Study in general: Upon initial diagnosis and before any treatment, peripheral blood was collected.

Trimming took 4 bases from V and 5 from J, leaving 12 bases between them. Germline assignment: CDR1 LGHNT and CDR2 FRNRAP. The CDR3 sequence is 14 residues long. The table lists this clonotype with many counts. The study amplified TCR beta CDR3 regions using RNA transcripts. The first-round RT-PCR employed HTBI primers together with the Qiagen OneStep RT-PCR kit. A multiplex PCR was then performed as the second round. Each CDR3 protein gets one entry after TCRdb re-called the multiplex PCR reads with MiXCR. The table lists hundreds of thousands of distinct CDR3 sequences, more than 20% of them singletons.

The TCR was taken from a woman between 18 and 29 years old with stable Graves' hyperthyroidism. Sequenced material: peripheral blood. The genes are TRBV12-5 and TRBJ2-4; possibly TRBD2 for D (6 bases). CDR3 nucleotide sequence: TGTGCTAGTGGTTCATCGGGGGACGAAAACATTCAGTACTTC. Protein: CASGSSGDENIQYF.